This T cell receptor beta chain derives from a study of cytomegalovirus exposure and HLA in healthy donors. CDR3 length: 12 amino acids. Looked up from germline, CDR1 is SQVTM and CDR2 is ANQGSEA. Deletions cut 7 bases from V and 7 bases from J, with 13 bases between. The PCR was carried out with 60 Vbeta primers and 13 Jbeta primers. The repertoire was sequenced with immunoSEQ multiplex PCR; TCRdb's copy has only in-frame clones and lacks some. Of around 64,000 clones listed, around 61% were seen once; the top ten hold around 2.7%. The clonotype was recovered from a woman in her forties or fifties in good health and CMV-seronegative. V usage is TRBV29-1 and J usage is TRBJ1-4; weak D call: TRBD1 (6 bases). The sequencing input was PBMCs. Here the CDR3 reads CSAQGGGEKLFF. In DNA, the CDR3 is TGCAGCGCACAGGGTGGAGGTGAAAAACTGTTTTTT.